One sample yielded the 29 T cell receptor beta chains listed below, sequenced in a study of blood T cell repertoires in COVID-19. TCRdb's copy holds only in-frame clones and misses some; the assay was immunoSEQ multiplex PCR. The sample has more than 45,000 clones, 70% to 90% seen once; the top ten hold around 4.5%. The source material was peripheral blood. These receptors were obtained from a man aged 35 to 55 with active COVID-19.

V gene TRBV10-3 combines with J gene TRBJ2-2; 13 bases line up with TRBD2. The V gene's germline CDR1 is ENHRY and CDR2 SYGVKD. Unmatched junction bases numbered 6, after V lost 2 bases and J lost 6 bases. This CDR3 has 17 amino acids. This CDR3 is CAISERGGTSGAGELFF. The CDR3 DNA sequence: TGTGCCATCAGTGAGCGCGGCGGGACTAGCGGGGCCGGGGAGCTGTTTTTT.

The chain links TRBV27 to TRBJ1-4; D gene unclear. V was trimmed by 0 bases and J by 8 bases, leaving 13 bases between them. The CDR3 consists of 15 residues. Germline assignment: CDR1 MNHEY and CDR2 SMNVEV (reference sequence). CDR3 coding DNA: TGTGCCAGCAGTTTATCGACGAGGGTCCGAGAAAAACTGTTTTTT. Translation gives CASSLSTRVREKLFF.

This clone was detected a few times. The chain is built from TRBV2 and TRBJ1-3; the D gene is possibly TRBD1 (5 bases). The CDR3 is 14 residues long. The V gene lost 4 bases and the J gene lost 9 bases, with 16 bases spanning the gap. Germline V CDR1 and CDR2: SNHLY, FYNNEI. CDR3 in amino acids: CASSATDSYGTIYF. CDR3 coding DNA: TGTGCCAGCAGTGCCACCGACAGCTACGGCACCATATATTTT.

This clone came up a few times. The CDR3: CASSLTGGFYNEQFF. DNA of the CDR3: TGTGCCAGCAGTTTAACAGGGGGGTTCTACAATGAGCAGTTCTTC. The gene calls are TRBV27 and TRBJ2-1; 8 bases are shared with TRBD1. Germline V CDR1 and CDR2: MNHEY, SMNVEV (reference sequence). The CDR3 spans 15 residues. Trimming at V came to 2 bases and at J to 3 bases, leaving 3 bases not matched to a gene.

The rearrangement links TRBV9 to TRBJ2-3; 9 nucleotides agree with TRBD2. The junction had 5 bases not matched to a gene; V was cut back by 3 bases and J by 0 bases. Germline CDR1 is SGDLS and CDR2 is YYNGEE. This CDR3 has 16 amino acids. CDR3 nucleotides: TGTGCCAGCAGCGCCGCCCTAGCGGGGAGCACAGATACGCAGTATTTT. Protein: CASSAALAGSTDTQYF.

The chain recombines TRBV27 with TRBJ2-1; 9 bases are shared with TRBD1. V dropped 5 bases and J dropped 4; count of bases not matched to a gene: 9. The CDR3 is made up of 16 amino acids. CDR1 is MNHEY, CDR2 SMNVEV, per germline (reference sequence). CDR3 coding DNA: TGTGCCAGCAGTCCCCTACAGGGGGCGTCGTACAATGAGCAGTTCTTC. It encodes CASSPLQGASYNEQFF.

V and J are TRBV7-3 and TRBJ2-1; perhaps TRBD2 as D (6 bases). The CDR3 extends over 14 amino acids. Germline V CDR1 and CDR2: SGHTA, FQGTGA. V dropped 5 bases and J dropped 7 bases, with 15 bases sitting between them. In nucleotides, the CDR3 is TGTGCCAGCAGCCTCCCGGGAGAGTCAAATGAGCAGTTCTTC. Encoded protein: CASSLPGESNEQFF.

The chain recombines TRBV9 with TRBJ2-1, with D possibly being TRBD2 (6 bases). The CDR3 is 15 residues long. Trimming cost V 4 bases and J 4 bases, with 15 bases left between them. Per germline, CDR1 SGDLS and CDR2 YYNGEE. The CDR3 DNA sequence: TGTGCCAGCAGCCTAGAGTGGCGGGAATACAATGAGCAGTTCTTC. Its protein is CASSLEWREYNEQFF.

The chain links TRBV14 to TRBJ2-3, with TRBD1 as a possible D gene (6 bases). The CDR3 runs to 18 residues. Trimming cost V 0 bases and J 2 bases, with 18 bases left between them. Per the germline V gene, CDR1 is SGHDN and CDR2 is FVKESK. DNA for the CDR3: TGTGCCAGCAGCCAAGATCTCCGGACAGTCACATTCACAGATACGCAGTATTTT. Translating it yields CASSQDLRTVTFTDTQYF.

CDR3 nucleotides: TGTGCCAGCAGTCCACCTGGACTAGCGGCAAACAATGAGCAGTTCTTC. Translation: CASSPPGLAANNEQFF. This chain uses TRBV6-6 with TRBJ2-1; 10 bases agree with TRBD2. Germline V CDR1 and CDR2: MNHNY, SVGAGI (reference sequence). CDR3 length: 16 amino acids. The V gene end was trimmed by 5 bases and the J gene end by 5 bases; junction bases not matched to a gene: 9.

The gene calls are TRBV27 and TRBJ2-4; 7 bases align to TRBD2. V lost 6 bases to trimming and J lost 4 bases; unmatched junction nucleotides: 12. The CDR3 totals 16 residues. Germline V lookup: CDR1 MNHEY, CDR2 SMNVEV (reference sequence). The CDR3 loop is CASSPRRGWGKNIQYF. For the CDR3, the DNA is TGTGCCAGCAGCCCCAGGCGGGGGTGGGGGAAAAACATTCAGTACTTC.

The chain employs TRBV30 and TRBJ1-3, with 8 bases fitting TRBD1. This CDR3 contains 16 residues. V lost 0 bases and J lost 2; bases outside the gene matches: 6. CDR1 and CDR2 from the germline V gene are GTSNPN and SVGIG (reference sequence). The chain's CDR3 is CAWSVTGRGPGNTIYF. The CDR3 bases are TGTGCCTGGAGTGTAACGGGCAGGGGGCCTGGAAACACCATATATTTT.

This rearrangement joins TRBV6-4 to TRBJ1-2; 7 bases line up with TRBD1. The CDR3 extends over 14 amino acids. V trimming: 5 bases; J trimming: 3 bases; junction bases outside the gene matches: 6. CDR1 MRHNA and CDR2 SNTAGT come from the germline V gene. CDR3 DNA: TGTGCCAGCAGTCCTACAGGGGAAGACTATGGCTACACCTTC. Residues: CASSPTGEDYGYTF.

The CDR3 nucleotides are TGTGCCAGCAGCGCGGGGACAGGGGCGGAGACCCAGTACTTC. This gives the protein CASSAGTGAETQYF. The V and J genes are TRBV5-5 and TRBJ2-5; 10 positions agree with TRBD1. CDR1 SGHKS and CDR2 YYEKEE come from the germline V gene (reference sequence). CDR3 length: 14 amino acids. After removal of 4 bases from V and 5 bases from J, the junction contained 5 bases not matched to a gene.

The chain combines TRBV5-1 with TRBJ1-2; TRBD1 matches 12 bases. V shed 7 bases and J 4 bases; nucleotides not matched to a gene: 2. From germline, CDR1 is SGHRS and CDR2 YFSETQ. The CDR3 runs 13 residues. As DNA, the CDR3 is TGCGCCAGCGGGACAGGGGGCCCCTATGGCTACACCTTC. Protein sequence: CASGTGGPYGYTF.

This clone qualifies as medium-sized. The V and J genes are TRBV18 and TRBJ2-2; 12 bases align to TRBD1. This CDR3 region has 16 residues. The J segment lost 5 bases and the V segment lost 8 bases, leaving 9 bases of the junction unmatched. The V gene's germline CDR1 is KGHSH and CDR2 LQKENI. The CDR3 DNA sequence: TGTGCCAGCGCCCGAGAGGGACAGGGGGCGACCGGGGAGCTGTTTTTT. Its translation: CASAREGQGATGELFF.

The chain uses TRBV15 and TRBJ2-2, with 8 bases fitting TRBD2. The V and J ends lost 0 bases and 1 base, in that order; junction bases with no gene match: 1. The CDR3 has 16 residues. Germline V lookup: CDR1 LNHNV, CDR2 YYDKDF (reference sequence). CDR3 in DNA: TGTGCCACCAGCAGAGAGGCGGGAGGGAACACCGGGGAGCTGTTTTTT. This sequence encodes CATSREAGGNTGELFF.

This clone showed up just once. This chain's CDR3 is CASSFLGQLNQPQHF. CDR3 coding DNA: TGTGCCAGCAGCTTCTTAGGACAGCTGAATCAGCCCCAGCATTTT. V gene TRBV9 combines with J gene TRBJ1-5; D is possibly TRBD1 (6 bases). Trimming pared 4 bases from V and 4 bases from J, leaving 15 bases between. CDR1 is SGDLS and CDR2 is YYNGEE in the germline V gene. The CDR3 has 15 amino acids. The full variable domain, rest sourced from reference TRBV9 and TRBJ1-5, is DSGVTQTPKHLITATGQRVTLRCSPRSGDLSVYWYQQSLDQGLQFLIQYYNGEERAKGNILERFSAQQFPDLHSELNLSSLELGDSALYFCASSFLGQLNQPQHFGDGTRLSIL.

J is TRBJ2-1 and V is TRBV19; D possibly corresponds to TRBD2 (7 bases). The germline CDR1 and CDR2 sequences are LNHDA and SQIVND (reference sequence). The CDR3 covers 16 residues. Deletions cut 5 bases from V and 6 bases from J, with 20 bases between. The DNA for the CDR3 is TGTGCCAGTAGTGTCGGGGGCGGGAGTCCGCCCAATGAGCAGTTCTTC. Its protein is CASSVGGGSPPNEQFF.

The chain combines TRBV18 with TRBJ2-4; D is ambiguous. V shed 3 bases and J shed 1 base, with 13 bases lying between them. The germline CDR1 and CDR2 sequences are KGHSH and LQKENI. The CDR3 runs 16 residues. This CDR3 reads CASSPFEVAAKNIQYF. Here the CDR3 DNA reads TGTGCCAGCTCACCGTTTGAGGTGGCGGCCAAAAACATTCAGTACTTC.

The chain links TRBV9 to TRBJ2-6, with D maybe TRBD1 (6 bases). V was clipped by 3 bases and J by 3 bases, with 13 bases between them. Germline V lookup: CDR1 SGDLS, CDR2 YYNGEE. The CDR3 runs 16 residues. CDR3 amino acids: CASSDPQGFGANVLTF. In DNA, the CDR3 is TGTGCCAGCAGCGACCCTCAGGGGTTTGGGGCCAACGTCCTGACTTTC.

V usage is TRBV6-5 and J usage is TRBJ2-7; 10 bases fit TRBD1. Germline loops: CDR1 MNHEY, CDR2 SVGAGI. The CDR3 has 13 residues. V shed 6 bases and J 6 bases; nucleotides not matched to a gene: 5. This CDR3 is CASSRTGGGEQYF. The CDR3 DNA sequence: TGTGCCAGCAGCCGGACAGGGGGGGGCGAGCAGTACTTC.

CDR3 sequence: CASSSRGSSYNEQFF. CDR3 in DNA: TGTGCCAGCAGTTCCAGGGGTAGCTCCTACAATGAGCAGTTCTTC. V and J are TRBV6-6 and TRBJ2-1; the D gene is possibly TRBD1 (6 bases). Trimming shortened V by 4 bases and J by 0 bases, and 10 bases separated the two germline ends. The CDR3 covers 15 residues. Germline V lookup: CDR1 MNHNY, CDR2 SVGAGI (reference sequence).

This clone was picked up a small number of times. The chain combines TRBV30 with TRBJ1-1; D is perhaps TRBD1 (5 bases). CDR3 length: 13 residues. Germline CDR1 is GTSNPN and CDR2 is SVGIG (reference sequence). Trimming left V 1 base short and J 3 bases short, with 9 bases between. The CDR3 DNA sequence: TGTGCCTGGAGTGGCGACAGAGACACTGAAGCTTTCTTT. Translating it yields CAWSGDRDTEAFF.

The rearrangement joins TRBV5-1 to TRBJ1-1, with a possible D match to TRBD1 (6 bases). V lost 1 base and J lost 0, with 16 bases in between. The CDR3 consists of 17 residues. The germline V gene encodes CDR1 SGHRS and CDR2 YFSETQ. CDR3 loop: CASSLSGGDTVNTEAFF. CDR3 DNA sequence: TGCGCCAGCAGCTTGTCTGGTGGGGACACAGTGAACACTGAAGCTTTCTTT.

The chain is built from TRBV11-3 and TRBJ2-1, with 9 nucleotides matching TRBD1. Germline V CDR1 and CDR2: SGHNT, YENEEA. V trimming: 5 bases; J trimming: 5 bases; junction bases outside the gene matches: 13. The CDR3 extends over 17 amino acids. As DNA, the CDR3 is TGTGCCAGCAGCCCGGCCGGGACAGGGTGGGGGCACAATGAGCAGTTCTTC. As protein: CASSPAGTGWGHNEQFF. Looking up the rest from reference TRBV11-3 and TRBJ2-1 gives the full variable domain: EAGVVQSPRYKIIEKKQPVAFWCNPISGHNTLYWYLQNLGQGPELLIRYENEEAVDDSQLPKDRFSAERLKGVDSTLKIQPAELGDSAVYLCASSPAGTGWGHNEQFFGPGTRLTVL.

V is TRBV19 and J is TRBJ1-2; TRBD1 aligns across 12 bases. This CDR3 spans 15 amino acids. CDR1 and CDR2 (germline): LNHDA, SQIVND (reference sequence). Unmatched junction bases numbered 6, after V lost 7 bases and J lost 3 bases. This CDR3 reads CASKVGTGGDYGYTF. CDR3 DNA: TGTGCCAGTAAAGTAGGGACAGGGGGCGACTATGGCTACACCTTC.

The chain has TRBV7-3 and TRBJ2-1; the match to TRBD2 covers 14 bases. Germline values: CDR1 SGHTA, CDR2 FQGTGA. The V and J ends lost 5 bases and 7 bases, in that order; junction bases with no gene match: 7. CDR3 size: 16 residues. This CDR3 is CASSRGLAGVRNEQFF. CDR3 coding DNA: TGTGCCAGCAGCCGGGGACTAGCGGGAGTGCGGAATGAGCAGTTCTTC.

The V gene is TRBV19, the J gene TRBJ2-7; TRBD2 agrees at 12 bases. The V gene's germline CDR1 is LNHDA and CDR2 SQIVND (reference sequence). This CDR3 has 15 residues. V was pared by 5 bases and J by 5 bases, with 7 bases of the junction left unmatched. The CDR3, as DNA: TGTGCCAGTAGTCCAACTAGCGGGAGGTTCAACGAGCAGTACTTC. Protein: CASSPTSGRFNEQYF.